A single sample gave rise to the 16 T cell receptor beta chains below, sequenced in a study of blood T cell repertoires in COVID-19. Profiling relied on immunoSEQ multiplex PCR, and the TCRdb table lists in-frame clones only, not all of them. The repertoire consists of fewer than 200,000 clones, with approximately 84% occurring once and the leading ten covering 7.7%. Material for sequencing was peripheral blood. All receptors come from a man in his forties who had recovered from COVID-19.

The chain's CDR3 is CAISARDRGHNEQFF. CDR3 bases: TGTGCCATCAGTGCGAGGGACAGGGGTCACAATGAGCAGTTCTTC. The chain has TRBV10-3 and TRBJ2-1; TRBD1 matches 10 bases. V trimming: 4 bases; J trimming: 5 bases; junction bases outside the gene matches: 5. This CDR3 region has 15 residues. From germline, CDR1 is ENHRY and CDR2 SYGVKD.

The chain recombines TRBV7-6 with TRBJ2-2; weak D call: TRBD2 (5 bases). Looked up from germline, CDR1 is SGHVS and CDR2 is FNYEAQ. This CDR3 contains 15 residues. Trimming took off 6 bases at V and 7 bases at J, with 18 bases between the two ends. As DNA, the CDR3 is TGTGCCAGCAGGTCTGACCGGGGAGCACGCGGGGAGCTGTTTTTT. Its translation is CASRSDRGARGELFF.

This chain joins TRBV6-5 and TRBJ2-3; D is undetermined. Looked up from germline, CDR1 is MNHEY and CDR2 is SVGAGI. V lost 2 bases, J lost 2 bases, and 11 bases lay in between. The CDR3 is made up of 15 amino acids. As DNA, the CDR3 is TGTGCCAGCAGTTACCAGGATCCCAACACAGATACGCAGTATTTT. Translated, it gives CASSYQDPNTDTQYF.

The chain employs TRBV7-2 and TRBJ2-2, with a tentative D call TRBD2 (5 bases). CDR1 and CDR2 (germline): SGHTA, FQGNSA. V lost 2 bases and J 4 bases, leaving 11 bases between the germline ends. This CDR3 has 15 amino acids. In DNA, the CDR3 is TGTGCCAGCAGCTTACAGCGGCTCGGCACCGGGGAGCTGTTTTTT. Its translation: CASSLQRLGTGELFF.

This clone was observed a single time. The rearrangement uses TRBV2 and TRBJ1-2; D might be TRBD1 (5 bases). The germline gives CDR1 SNHLY, CDR2 FYNNEI. The V gene lost 5 bases and the J gene lost 2 bases, with 9 bases spanning the gap. There are 13 residues in the CDR3. This CDR3 is CASSMTENYGYTF. The CDR3 DNA reads as TGTGCCAGCAGTATGACAGAAAACTATGGCTACACCTTC.

The V and J genes are TRBV27 and TRBJ2-1; 7 positions agree with TRBD2. V trimming: 3 bases; J trimming: 5 bases; junction bases outside the gene matches: 13. The CDR3 loop spans 17 amino acids. Germline assignment: CDR1 MNHEY and CDR2 SMNVEV (reference sequence). The CDR3 coding sequence is TGTGCCAGCAGTTTTAGTCAAGCGGGGTGGGACCACAATGAGCAGTTCTTC. Translating gives CASSFSQAGWDHNEQFF.

The rearrangement links TRBV11-2 to TRBJ2-5; 11 nucleotides line up with TRBD1. The V and J ends lost 4 bases and 3 bases, in that order; junction bases with no gene match: 13. Germline V lookup: CDR1 SGHAT, CDR2 FQNNGV. This CDR3 is built from 18 residues. The CDR3 DNA sequence: TGTGCCAGCAGCTCGGATTTGCTCCGGGACAGGGGGAAAGAGACCCAGTACTTC. Amino acids: CASSSDLLRDRGKETQYF.

This chain joins TRBV28 and TRBJ2-1; D gene ambiguous. This CDR3 is 16 amino acids long. V lost 6 bases and J 1 base, leaving 16 bases between the germline ends. Germline lookup yields CDR1 MDHEN and CDR2 SYDVKM. The chain's CDR3 is CASSILLALSYNEQFF. The CDR3 coding sequence is TGTGCCAGCAGCATTCTTTTGGCCCTTTCCTACAATGAGCAGTTCTTC.

CDR3 in amino acids: CASSRKLLAGGPGLTDTQYF. The CDR3 DNA reads TGCGCCAGCAGCCGCAAGTTACTAGCGGGGGGGCCAGGTCTCACAGATACGCAGTATTTT. The rearrangement uses TRBV4-3 and TRBJ2-3, with 13 bases fitting TRBD2. CDR1 is LGHNA and CDR2 is YSLEER in the germline V gene. The CDR3 contains 20 residues. V trimming: 4 bases; J trimming: 2 bases; junction bases outside the gene matches: 15.

This chain joins TRBV30 and TRBJ1-2, with a tentative D call TRBD1 (5 bases). V was cut by 4 bases and J by 4 bases, with 10 bases left in between. CDR3 size: 12 residues. Germline V gene lookup returns CDR1 GTSNPN and CDR2 SVGIG (reference sequence). The CDR3 DNA sequence: TGTGCCTGGACCGGTGGGGCCTATGGCTACACCTTC. It specifies CAWTGGAYGYTF.

The chain uses TRBV7-3 and TRBJ2-3; TRBD2 agrees at 13 bases. Per the germline V gene, CDR1 is SGHTA and CDR2 is FQGTGA. Trimming removed 5 bases from V and 10 bases from J; junction bases left unmatched: 9. The CDR3 has 15 residues. CDR3 residues: CASSQGLAGSGAQYF. The CDR3, as DNA: TGTGCCAGCAGCCAGGGACTAGCGGGATCTGGGGCGCAGTATTTT.

This chain joins TRBV6-5 and TRBJ2-2; no definite D call. The length of the CDR3 is 15 residues. The ends were cut back, 4 bases at V and 1 base at J, with 10 bases in the middle. Germline-derived CDR1 and CDR2 are MNHEY and SVGAGI. In DNA form, the CDR3 reads TGTGCCAGCAGTTGCGAAACAGTGAACACCGGGGAGCTGTTTTTT. It yields the protein CASSCETVNTGELFF.

The chain uses TRBV28 and TRBJ2-2; 7 positions match TRBD2. Losses at the gene ends were 6 bases for V and 6 bases for J; bases not matched to a gene: 13. The CDR3 length is 16 residues. Germline V gene lookup returns CDR1 MDHEN and CDR2 SYDVKM. The CDR3 DNA is TGTGCCAGCAGCCCCCGGGGGAGCGGGGACCCCGGGGAGCTGTTTTTT. Translating gives CASSPRGSGDPGELFF.

This chain uses TRBV9 with TRBJ2-1, with TRBD2 matching over 9 bases. Trimming removed 1 base from V and 12 bases from J; junction bases left unmatched: 5. The germline CDR1 and CDR2 sequences are SGDLS and YYNGEE. The CDR3 contains 13 residues. CDR3 nucleotide sequence: TGTGCCAGCAGCGTAAGCGGGAGGTTAGGGCAGTTCTTC. This gives the protein CASSVSGRLGQFF. Variable domain in full (rest from reference TRBV9 and TRBJ2-1): DSGVTQTPKHLITATGQRVTLRCSPRSGDLSVYWYQQSLDQGLQFLIQYYNGEERAKGNILERFSAQQFPDLHSELNLSSLELGDSALYFCASSVSGRLGQFFGPGTRLTVL.

This clone was counted a few times. The chain links TRBV7-2 to TRBJ2-7; 13 bases line up with TRBD2. CDR1 SGHTA and CDR2 FQGNSA come from the germline V gene. The CDR3 sequence is 15 residues long. V lost 5 bases, J lost 2 bases, and 3 bases stayed unmatched. The CDR3 spells CASSLGLAGAYEQYF. The CDR3 region has the DNA TGTGCCAGCAGCCTTGGACTAGCGGGGGCCTACGAGCAGTACTTC.

This chain joins TRBV25-1 and TRBJ1-4; 8 bases map to TRBD1. V lost 3 bases, J lost 7 bases, and 4 bases stayed unmatched. The CDR3 contains 14 residues. Germline V gene data show CDR1 as MGHDK and CDR2 as SYGVNS. The CDR3 loop reads CASSEGQETEKLFF. CDR3 nucleotide sequence: TGTGCCAGCAGTGAGGGACAGGAGACTGAAAAACTGTTTTTT.